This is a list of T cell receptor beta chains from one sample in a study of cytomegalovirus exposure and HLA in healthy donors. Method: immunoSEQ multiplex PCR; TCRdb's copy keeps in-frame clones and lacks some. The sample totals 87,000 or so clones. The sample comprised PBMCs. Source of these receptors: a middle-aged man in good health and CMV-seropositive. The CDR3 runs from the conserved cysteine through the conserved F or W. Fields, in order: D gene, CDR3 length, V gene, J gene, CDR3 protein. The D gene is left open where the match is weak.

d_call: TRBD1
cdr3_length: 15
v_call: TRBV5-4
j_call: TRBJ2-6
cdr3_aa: CASSPGGTGANVLTF

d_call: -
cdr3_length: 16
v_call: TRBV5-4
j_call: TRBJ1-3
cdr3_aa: CASSFGGPGSGNTIYF

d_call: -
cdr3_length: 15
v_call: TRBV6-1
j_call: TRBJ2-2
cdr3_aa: CASRGRTDSTGELFF

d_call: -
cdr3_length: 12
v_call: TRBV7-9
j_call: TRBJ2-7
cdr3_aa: CASTLEGVEQYF

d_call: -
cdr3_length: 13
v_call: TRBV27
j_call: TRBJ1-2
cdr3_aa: CATASHGVYGYTF

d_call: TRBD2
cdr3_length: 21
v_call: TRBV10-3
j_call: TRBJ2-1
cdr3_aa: CAIKGAGSGIAGRNSYNEQFF

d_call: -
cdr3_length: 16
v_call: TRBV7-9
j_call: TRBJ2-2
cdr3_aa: CASSLRGLWDTGELFF

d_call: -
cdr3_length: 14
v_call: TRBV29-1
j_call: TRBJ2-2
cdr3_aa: CSVVRTVGTGELFF

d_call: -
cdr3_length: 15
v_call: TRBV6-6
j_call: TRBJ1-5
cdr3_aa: CASSLLGERGQPQHF

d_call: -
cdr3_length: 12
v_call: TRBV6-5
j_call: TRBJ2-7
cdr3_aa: CASTSWSYEQYF

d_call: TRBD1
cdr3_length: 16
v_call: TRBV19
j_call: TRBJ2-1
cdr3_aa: CASIPGTGKFYNEQFF

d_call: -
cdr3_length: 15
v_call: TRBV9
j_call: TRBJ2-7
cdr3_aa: CASSVGLGSSYEQYF

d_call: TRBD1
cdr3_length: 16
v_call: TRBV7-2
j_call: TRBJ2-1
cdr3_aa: CASSFRGQGPYNEQFF

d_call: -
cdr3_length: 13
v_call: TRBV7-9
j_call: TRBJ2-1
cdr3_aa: CASSGDTLNEQFF

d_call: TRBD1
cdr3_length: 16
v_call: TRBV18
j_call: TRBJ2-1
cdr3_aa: CASSPLLGTAYNEQFF

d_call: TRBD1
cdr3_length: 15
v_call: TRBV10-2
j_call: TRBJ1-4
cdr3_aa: CASSDTTGVDEKLFF

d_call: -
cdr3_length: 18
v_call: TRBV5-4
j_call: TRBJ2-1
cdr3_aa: CASRNGGSGISSYNEQFF

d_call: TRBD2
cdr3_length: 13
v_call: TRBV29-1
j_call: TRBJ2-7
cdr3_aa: CSVELADDYEQYF

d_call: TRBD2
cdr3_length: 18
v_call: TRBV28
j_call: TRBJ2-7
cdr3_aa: CASGIFAGGALKPYEQYF

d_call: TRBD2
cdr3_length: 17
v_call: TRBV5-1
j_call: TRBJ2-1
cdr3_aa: CASRRGLAGGFSHEQFF